This is a list of T cell receptor beta chains from one sample in a study of T cells in Graves' hyperthyroidism and ophthalmopathy. Each CDR3 protein gets one entry after TCRdb re-called the multiplex PCR reads with MiXCR. The sample lists about 690,000 distinct CDR3 sequences, 17% occurring once. Specimen: blood. The source of these receptors is a man in his fifties or sixties with Graves' hyperthyroidism. CDR3s include the opening cysteine and the closing phenylalanine or tryptophan. Fields, in order: V gene, J gene, D gene, clone size, CDR3 protein, CDR3 DNA. The D gene is left open where the match is weak. Only part of the rows carry a size: once, few, many, or a class if the clone is expanded.

TRBV4-2,TRBJ1-5,TRBD1,-,CASSPGQDPQPQHF,TGTGCCAGCAGCCCGGGACAGGACCCTCAGCCCCAGCATTTT
TRBV27,TRBJ1-5,-,-,CASSIGDGNQPQHF,TGTGCCAGCAGTATTGGTGACGGCAATCAGCCCCAGCATTTT
TRBV7-3,TRBJ2-5,-,many,CASSLSDSTGTQYF,TGTGCCAGCAGCTTATCAGACTCCACCGGGACCCAGTACTTC
TRBV6-2/TRBV6-3,TRBJ2-7,TRBD1,-,CASSKHGGQGAREQYF,TGTGCCAGCAGTAAGCACGGAGGGCAGGGGGCACGCGAGCAGTACTTC
TRBV12-3/TRBV12-4,TRBJ1-1,TRBD1,many,CASSLGTGRNEAFF,TGTGCCAGCAGTTTAGGGACAGGGAGGAATGAAGCTTTCTTT
TRBV6-1,TRBJ2-1,-,few,CASRQSRVHVKNEQFF,TGTGCCAGCAGACAATCCAGGGTTCATGTGAAAAATGAGCAGTTCTTC
TRBV28,TRBJ2-3,-,-,CASSLAAGFTDTQYF,TGTGCCAGCAGTTTGGCGGCGGGCTTCACAGATACGCAGTATTTT
TRBV9,TRBJ2-5,-,-,CASSAPGLAIQETQYF,TGTGCCAGCAGCGCCCCGGGACTCGCGATTCAAGAGACCCAGTACTTC
TRBV27,TRBJ2-1,-,many,CASSLGTFMGDNEQFF,TGTGCCAGCAGTTTAGGCACTTTCATGGGGGACAATGAGCAGTTCTTC
TRBV12-3/TRBV12-4,TRBJ1-1,TRBD1,many,CASSLTDRGNTEAFF,TGTGCCAGCAGTTTGACGGACAGGGGGAACACTGAAGCTTTCTTT
TRBV3-1,TRBJ2-3,-,many,CASSQDLSGTTDTQYF,TGTGCCAGCAGCCAAGATCTGAGCGGCACCACAGATACGCAGTATTTT
TRBV4-1,TRBJ2-3,TRBD2,-,CASRTGGGDTQYF,TGCGCCAGCAGGACGGGGGGAGGAGATACGCAGTATTTT
TRBV15,TRBJ1-1,-,-,CATSREEGMNTEAFF,TGTGCCACCAGCAGAGAAGAGGGAATGAACACTGAAGCTTTCTTT
TRBV12-3/TRBV12-4,TRBJ2-3,-,many,CASSPQADTQYF,TGTGCCAGCAGTCCTCAGGCCGATACGCAGTATTTT
TRBV5-1,TRBJ2-7,TRBD1,many,CASSLGQGAIRFYEQYF,TGCGCCAGCAGCTTAGGACAGGGGGCTATAAGGTTCTACGAGCAGTACTTC
TRBV20-1,TRBJ1-4,-,few,CSAPQERGSANEKLFF,TGCAGTGCTCCTCAAGAAAGGGGCTCGGCTAATGAAAAACTGTTTTTT
TRBV5-1,TRBJ1-1,-,many,CASSGGLMNTEAFF,TGCGCCAGCAGCGGAGGACTGATGAACACTGAAGCTTTCTTT
TRBV13,TRBJ1-2,TRBD1,few,CASSLGNRGHGYTF,TGTGCCAGCAGCTTAGGCAACAGGGGGCATGGCTACACCTTC
TRBV3-1,TRBJ1-1,-,-,CASSRTGGNAEAFF,TGTGCCAGCAGCCGAACAGGTGGGAACGCTGAAGCTTTCTTT
TRBV6-2/TRBV6-3,TRBJ2-7,-,few,CASSYPPEGRVDEQYF,TGTGCCAGCAGTTACCCCCCCGAGGGACGAGTGGACGAGCAGTACTTC